This T cell receptor (beta chain) came from a study of vaccination effects on CD4 cells after COVID-19. V shed 6 bases and J shed 8 bases, with 13 bases lying between them. The CDR3 spans 13 residues. Germline loops: CDR1 MDHEN, CDR2 SYDVKM. This clone has only a few counts. Its antigen is not identified. Data came from immunoSEQ multiplex PCR; TCRdb stores just in-frame clones and leaves some out. The table includes over 30,000 clones, about four fifths detected once. Before any sequencing was done, the ViraFEST assay used viral peptide pools to expand antigen-specific CD4+ T cells. Culture proceeded for about 11 days, and CD4+ T cells were then isolated. Each participant was administered two doses of either the BNT162b2 or the mRNA-1273 vaccine. Cultivation was performed at 1.5 million to 2.5 million PBMC per well with about 9 IU/ml IL-2 and around 10 ug/ml peptides added. Findings of the study overall: Cross-reactivity with common cold coronaviruses was shown by only 1 of 255 vaccine-induced clones in healthy vaccinees.

The chain couples TRBV28 to TRBJ1-4; tentative D call: TRBD1 (6 bases). Source: CD4+ T cells from PBMCs cultured with HCoV-NL63 spike peptides, taken after COVID-19 vaccination. The origin of this receptor is a human donor who received a COVID-19 vaccine. Some clones in this sample may be carry-over from other donors' samples. This CDR3 reads CASRDRRSEKLFF. CDR3 bases: TGTGCCAGCAGGGACAGAAGATCGGAAAAACTGTTTTTT.